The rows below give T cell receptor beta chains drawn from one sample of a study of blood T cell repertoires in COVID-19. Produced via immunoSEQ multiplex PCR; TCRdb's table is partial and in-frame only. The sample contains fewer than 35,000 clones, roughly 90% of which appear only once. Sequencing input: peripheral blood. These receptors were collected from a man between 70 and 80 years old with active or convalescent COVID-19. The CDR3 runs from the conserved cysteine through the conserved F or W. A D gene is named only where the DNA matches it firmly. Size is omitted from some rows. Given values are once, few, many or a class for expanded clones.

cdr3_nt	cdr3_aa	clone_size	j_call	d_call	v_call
TGTGCCAGCAGCGTAGCTTCATCCAGGAACACTGAAGCTTTCTTT	CASSVASSRNTEAFF	NA	TRBJ1-1	NA	TRBV9
TGTGCCAGCTCACCAGCCGCCCACGGACAGAAACCCGGGGAGCTGTTTTTT	CASSPAAHGQKPGELFF	NA	TRBJ2-2	NA	TRBV18
TGTGCCAGCAGTCAAGGACTAGCGGGGGGTAGCGAGACCCAGTACTTC	CASSQGLAGGSETQYF	NA	TRBJ2-5	TRBD2	TRBV27
TGTGCCAGCAGCCAAGAGGGACAGGGCTGGACCGGGGAGCTGTTTTTT	CASSQEGQGWTGELFF	NA	TRBJ2-2	TRBD1	TRBV4-2
TGTGCCAGCAGCAGACAGGGGAATCAGCCCCAGCATTTT	CASSRQGNQPQHF	NA	TRBJ1-5	TRBD1	TRBV7-2
TGTGCCAGCAGTTACTCGGAGATTGGGACCCAGTACTTC	CASSYSEIGTQYF	NA	TRBJ2-5	NA	TRBV6-8
TGTGCCAGCAGCGACGGGACAGGGGGGCGTTCACCCCTCCACTTT	CASSDGTGGRSPLHF	NA	TRBJ1-6	TRBD1	TRBV9
TGCGCCAGCAGCCAGGAGGGCACAGCCAGTAGGACCCAGTACTTC	CASSQEGTASRTQYF	NA	TRBJ2-5	NA	TRBV4-3
TGCAGCGTGTTACCAGGGGTGGGCACTGAAGCTTTCTTT	CSVLPGVGTEAFF	NA	TRBJ1-1	NA	TRBV29-1
TGTGCCAGCAGCAGATACGGGAGCTCCTACAATGAGCAGTTCTTC	CASSRYGSSYNEQFF	NA	TRBJ2-1	NA	TRBV2
TGTGCCAGCAGGCCCGGGACAGGGGGTGAAAAACTGTTTTTT	CASRPGTGGEKLFF	NA	TRBJ1-4	TRBD1	TRBV27
TGTGCCAGTAGTCCCCCCATACTTCTCGGGACAGGGGAACAGCCCCAGCATTTT	CASSPPILLGTGEQPQHF	NA	TRBJ1-5	TRBD1	TRBV19
TGCGCCAGCAGTTCACAGGGGGCTGTGACCGGGGAGCTGTTTTTT	CASSSQGAVTGELFF	NA	TRBJ2-2	TRBD1	TRBV4-1
TGTGCCAGCAGCTCCGGGACTATTCCCGATACGCAGTATTTT	CASSSGTIPDTQYF	NA	TRBJ2-3	TRBD2	TRBV11-3
TGTGCCAGTAGTATCCTCGGACTAGCTACGAACACCGGGGAGCTGTTTTTT	CASSILGLATNTGELFF	once	TRBJ2-2	TRBD2	TRBV19
TGTGCCAGCAGTCGACAGGGGATAACTAATGAAAAACTGTTTTTT	CASSRQGITNEKLFF	NA	TRBJ1-4	TRBD1	TRBV27
TGTGCCAGTAGACAGGGGGGACAGCCCCAGCATTTT	CASRQGGQPQHF	NA	TRBJ1-5	TRBD1	TRBV6-5
TGCGCCAGCAGCTTGGATTCAGGGGGCACTAACTATGGCTACACCTTC	CASSLDSGGTNYGYTF	NA	TRBJ1-2	TRBD1	TRBV5-1
TGTGCCAGTAGTAAAATAGCGGGAGTGGCAGGGGAGCTGTTTTTT	CASSKIAGVAGELFF	NA	TRBJ2-2	TRBD2	TRBV19
TGTGCCAGCAGCTGGGAGACAGGGGACCCCACAGATACGCAGTATTTT	CASSWETGDPTDTQYF	few	TRBJ2-3	TRBD1	TRBV5-6
TGCGCCAGCAGCTTGGGGCAGGGGTTCAACAATGAGCAGTTCTTC	CASSLGQGFNNEQFF	once	TRBJ2-1	NA	TRBV5-1
TGCGCCAGCAGCCTGGTGGGAGGGAACACTGAAGCTTTCTTT	CASSLVGGNTEAFF	NA	TRBJ1-1	NA	TRBV5-1
TGTGCCAGTAGTACCCGGACTAGCGGGGGGGCCATAGGGCAAGAGACCCAGTACTTC	CASSTRTSGGAIGQETQYF	NA	TRBJ2-5	TRBD2	TRBV19